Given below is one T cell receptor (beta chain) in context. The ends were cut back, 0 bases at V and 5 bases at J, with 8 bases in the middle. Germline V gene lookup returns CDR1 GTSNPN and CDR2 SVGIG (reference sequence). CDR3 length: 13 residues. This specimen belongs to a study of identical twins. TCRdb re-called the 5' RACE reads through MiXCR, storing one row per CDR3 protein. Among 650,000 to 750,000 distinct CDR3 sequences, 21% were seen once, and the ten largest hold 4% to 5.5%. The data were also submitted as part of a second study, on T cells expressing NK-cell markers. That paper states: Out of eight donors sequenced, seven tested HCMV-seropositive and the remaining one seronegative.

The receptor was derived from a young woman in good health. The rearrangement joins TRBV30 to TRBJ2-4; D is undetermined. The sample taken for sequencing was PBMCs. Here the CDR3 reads CAWSVDSENIQYF. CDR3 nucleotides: TGTGCCTGGAGTGTAGATAGTGAAAACATTCAGTACTTC.